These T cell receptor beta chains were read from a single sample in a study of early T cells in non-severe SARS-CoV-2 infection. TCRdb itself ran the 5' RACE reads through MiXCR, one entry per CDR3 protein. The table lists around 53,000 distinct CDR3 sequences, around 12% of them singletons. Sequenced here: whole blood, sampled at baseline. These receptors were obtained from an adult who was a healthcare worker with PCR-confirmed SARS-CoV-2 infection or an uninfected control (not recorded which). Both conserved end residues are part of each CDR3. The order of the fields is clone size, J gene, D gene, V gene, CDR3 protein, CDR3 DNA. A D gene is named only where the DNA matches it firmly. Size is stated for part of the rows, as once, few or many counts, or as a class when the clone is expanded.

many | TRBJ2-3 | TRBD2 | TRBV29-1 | CSVAAGGNTDTQYF | TGCAGCGTAGCAGCGGGGGGTAACACAGATACGCAGTATTTT
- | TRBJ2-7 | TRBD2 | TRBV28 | CASSLAGFGYEQYF | TGTGCCAGCAGTCTAGCGGGATTCGGGTACGAGCAGTACTTC
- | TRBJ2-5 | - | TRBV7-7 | CASSLNSLQETQYF | TGTGCCAGCAGCTTAAACAGCCTCCAAGAGACCCAGTACTTC
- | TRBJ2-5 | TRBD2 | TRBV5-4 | CASSSTSGRAGETQYF | TGTGCCAGCAGCTCGACTAGCGGGAGGGCGGGGGAGACCCAGTACTTC
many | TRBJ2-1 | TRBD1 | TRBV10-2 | CASLDRDRGNEQFF | TGCGCCAGCTTGGACCGGGACAGGGGGAATGAGCAGTTCTTC
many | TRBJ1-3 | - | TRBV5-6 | CASSPVQGGGNTIYF | TGTGCCAGCAGCCCGGTACAGGGAGGTGGAAACACCATATATTTT
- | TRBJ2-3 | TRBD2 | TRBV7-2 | CASGLQRSGGADTQYF | TGTGCCAGCGGCCTGCAGCGGAGCGGGGGGGCTGATACGCAGTATTTT
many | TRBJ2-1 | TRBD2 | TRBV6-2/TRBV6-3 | CASSSALARSYNEQFF | TGTGCCAGCAGCTCCGCACTAGCGAGGTCCTACAATGAGCAGTTCTTC
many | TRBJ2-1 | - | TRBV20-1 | CSASRSAYNEQFF | TGCAGTGCTAGTAGATCTGCCTACAATGAGCAGTTCTTC
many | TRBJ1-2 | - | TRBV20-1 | CSAIPRGGGYTF | TGCAGTGCCATCCCCCGTGGGGGAGGCTACACCTTC
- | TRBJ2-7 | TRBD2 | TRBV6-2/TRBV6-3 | CASTQGLAIYEQYF | TGTGCCAGCACCCAAGGACTAGCTATCTACGAGCAGTACTTC
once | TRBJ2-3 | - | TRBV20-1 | CSANPQRVTDTQYF | TGCAGTGCTAACCCACAGCGGGTCACAGATACGCAGTATTTT
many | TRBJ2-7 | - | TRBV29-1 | CSVKAVSYEQYF | TGCAGCGTTAAGGCAGTCTCCTACGAGCAGTACTTC
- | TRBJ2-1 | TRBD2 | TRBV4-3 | CASSQDPPSGPYNEQFF | TGCGCCAGCAGCCAAGATCCCCCTAGCGGCCCGTACAATGAGCAGTTCTTC
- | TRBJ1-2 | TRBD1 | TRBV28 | CASSQDRGGSLGYTF | TGTGCCAGCAGCCAGGACAGGGGGGGTAGTCTTGGCTACACCTTC
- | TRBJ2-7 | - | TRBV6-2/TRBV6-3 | CASAEYEQYF | TGTGCCAGCGCAGAGTACGAGCAGTACTTC
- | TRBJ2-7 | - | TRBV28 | CASGSHPYEQYF | TGTGCCAGCGGGAGTCACCCCTACGAGCAGTACTTC